Listed here are 2 T cell receptor beta chains from one sample, sequenced in a study of CD4 T cells in relation to SARS-CoV-2 and coronaviruses. Profiled with immunoSEQ multiplex PCR; TCRdb holds only in-frame clones, not every one. The top ten hold roughly 0.21% of the sample, which has approximately 70,000 clones, over 90% seen once. CD4+ T cells from unexposed donors were obtained before the COVID-19 pandemic (2011-2018). The sequenced sample was naive CD4+ T cells from PBMCs. As to subset: naive CD4+ T cells isolated by negative enrichment. The receptors stem from a human donor in good health.

In nucleotides, the CDR3 is TGTGCCAGCAGTTCCCGACTAGCGGACGTCCTGACTTTC. It specifies CASSSRLADVLTF. The genes are TRBV28 and TRBJ2-6, with TRBD2 identical over 9 bases. Per germline, CDR1 MDHEN and CDR2 SYDVKM. V was clipped by 4 bases and J by 11 bases; unmatched bases: 3. The CDR3 covers 13 residues.

This chain links TRBV29-1 with TRBJ2-7, with TRBD2 matching over 11 bases. This CDR3 region has 14 residues. Germline assignment: CDR1 SQVTM and CDR2 ANQGSEA. V dropped 3 bases and J dropped 2; count of bases not matched to a gene: 3. The CDR3 region has the DNA TGCAGCGTTGAGGGACTAGCGGACGCCTACGAGCAGTACTTC. Amino acids: CSVEGLADAYEQYF.